A selection of T cell receptor beta chains follows, all from one sample in a study of T cells after yellow fever vaccination. Each CDR3 protein is one row after TCRdb ran MiXCR on the 5' RACE reads. Of roughly 520,000 distinct CDR3 sequences in the sample, around a fifth were seen once. The material was PBMCs, obtained roughly 20 days after the first yellow fever vaccination. The receptors were sampled from a man between 18 and 35 years old who received the YFV17D yellow fever vaccine. Each CDR3 is given with its conserved first and last residue. A D gene is named only where the DNA matches it firmly.

v_call	j_call	cdr3_length	d_call	cdr3_aa
TRBV7-9	TRBJ2-1	14	-	CASSLGRGINEQFF
TRBV23-1	TRBJ2-2	16	TRBD2	CASSHKTSGRTGELFF
TRBV9	TRBJ2-1	15	TRBD2	CASSERGTSGAEQFF
TRBV12-3/TRBV12-4	TRBJ2-1	16	TRBD2	CASSPGTSGGVDEQFF
TRBV6-2/TRBV6-3	TRBJ1-2	11	-	CASSHRYGYTF
TRBV6-1	TRBJ2-3	15	-	CASSPRRGSTDTQYF
TRBV7-2	TRBJ1-1	15	-	CASSLASTGNTEAFF
TRBV12-3/TRBV12-4	TRBJ2-3	16	-	CASSLGGGPPADTQYF
TRBV2	TRBJ2-3	14	TRBD1	CASIRDRGTDTQYF
TRBV29-1	TRBJ1-1	12	-	CSGRTWNTEAFF
TRBV29-1	TRBJ2-2	13	-	CSVDSGNTGELFF
TRBV7-3	TRBJ2-6	17	TRBD1	CASSPGTGYPGANVLTF
TRBV14	TRBJ2-2	14	-	CASSQNLGTGELFF
TRBV5-1	TRBJ1-1	16	TRBD1	CASSDRHLTMNTEAFF
TRBV2	TRBJ2-7	13	-	CASSDVFSYEQYF
TRBV6-1	TRBJ2-3	14	-	CASSPSLGADTQYF
TRBV6-5	TRBJ2-3	15	-	CASSFKGVSTDTQYF
TRBV27	TRBJ2-5	13	-	CASSLGGRAPQYF
TRBV12-3/TRBV12-4	TRBJ1-5	14	-	CASSFRTGGQPQHF
TRBV18	TRBJ2-7	14	-	CASSPSGVSYEQYF
TRBV11-2	TRBJ2-5	14	-	CASSLVEQQETQYF
TRBV7-8	TRBJ2-1	13	-	CASRQNTYNEQFF
TRBV4-2	TRBJ1-1	16	-	CASSPFKGLEDTEAFF
TRBV5-1	TRBJ1-1	17	TRBD1	CASSLYAGGSMNTEAFF
TRBV29-1	TRBJ2-1	20	-	CSVGLRERVGLGHSYNEQFF
TRBV6-1	TRBJ1-1	13	-	CASSGITFAEAFF
TRBV5-6	TRBJ2-5	15	TRBD1	CASSLEGTGLKTQYF
TRBV11-2	TRBJ2-3	17	TRBD2	CASLGWGLAGGADTQYF
TRBV7-2	TRBJ1-1	15	TRBD1	CASSRKRAGGTEAFF
TRBV6-1	TRBJ2-7	15	TRBD1	CASTPDRAINYEQYF
TRBV7-9	TRBJ2-1	15	-	CASSLRGAPYNEQFF
TRBV28	TRBJ2-3	16	-	CASSLSGSGSTDTQYF
TRBV29-1	TRBJ2-6	15	-	CSVGQGQSGANVLTF
TRBV5-6	TRBJ2-2	16	TRBD2	CASSGRTSGSGGELFF
TRBV20-1	TRBJ1-6	14	TRBD1	CSALVRQGVSPLHF
TRBV10-3	TRBJ2-1	15	TRBD2	CATGTSGGAGNEQFF
TRBV4-3	TRBJ2-3	14	-	CASSQGAGPDTQYF
TRBV12-3/TRBV12-4	TRBJ1-1	13	-	CATGLKMGTEAFF
TRBV18	TRBJ2-3	13	-	CASSPPVLDTQYF
TRBV5-1	TRBJ1-2	12	-	CASSAGLEGYTF
TRBV15	TRBJ2-5	13	-	CATSSPVQETQYF
TRBV7-9	TRBJ2-1	16	TRBD2	CASSSTSGEAYNEQFF
TRBV7-2	TRBJ1-6	15	-	CASRLVLGGVSPLHF
TRBV20-1	TRBJ2-2	14	-	CSAPDPVVEGELFF
TRBV4-1	TRBJ1-1	15	-	CASSPTESVHTEAFF
TRBV27	TRBJ2-1	15	TRBD1	CASSSRDSSYNEQFF
TRBV7-3	TRBJ2-5	15	TRBD2	CASSALGLAKETQYF
TRBV5-1	TRBJ1-1	15	TRBD1	CASSLGDRMNTEAFF
TRBV4-1	TRBJ2-5	15	-	CASSQDRHSEETQYF
TRBV6-4	TRBJ1-2	14	TRBD1	CASRTGQGRKGYTF
TRBV5-1	TRBJ1-2	14	-	CASSPETAAYGYTF
TRBV4-1	TRBJ2-7	14	-	CASSQVQRAYEQYF
TRBV29-1	TRBJ2-5	14	-	CSVFWAGYQETQYF
TRBV5-1	TRBJ2-3	15	TRBD2	CASSVPRTSPDTQYF
TRBV7-9	TRBJ2-3	15	TRBD2	CASSLGEAGADTQYF